What follows are 31 T cell receptor beta chains derived from one specimen sequenced in a study of technical replicates of blood from several donors. The method was immunoSEQ multiplex PCR; TCRdb's version includes in-frame clones alone and lacks a portion of them. The table records 55,000 to 75,000 clones, around 93% of them present only once. The sample taken for sequencing was T cells isolated from PBMCs. Receptors originate from a human donor in good health.

The CDR3: CASSQRTFTYEQYF. The CDR3 DNA sequence: TGTGCCAGCAGCCAAAGAACTTTTACCTACGAGCAGTACTTC. The chain recombines TRBV4-2 with TRBJ2-7, with D unresolved. This CDR3 spans 14 amino acids. Looked up from germline, CDR1 is LGHNA and CDR2 is YNFKEQ. V was trimmed by 2 bases and J by 2 bases, leaving 10 bases between them.

The chain is built from TRBV28 and TRBJ2-1, with 8 bases that match TRBD2. Germline-derived CDR1 and CDR2 are MDHEN and SYDVKM. The CDR3 is made up of 14 amino acids. The V gene end was trimmed by 7 bases and the J gene end by 2 bases; junction bases not matched to a gene: 4. CDR3 loop: CASTEGLAYNEQFF. The CDR3 DNA reads as TGTGCCAGCACCGAGGGACTAGCCTACAATGAGCAGTTCTTC.

The chain combines TRBV29-1 with TRBJ1-2, with 8 positions matching TRBD1. This CDR3 region has 13 residues. With V trimmed by 8 bases and J by 3 bases, 8 bases remained unmatched. Germline CDR1 SQVTM, CDR2 ANQGSEA. The CDR3 nucleotides are TGCAGCCTAAGGACAGGGAGCGACTATGGCTACACCTTC. Protein product: CSLRTGSDYGYTF.

The gene calls are TRBV7-3 and TRBJ1-1, with D unclear. V lost 2 bases to trimming and J lost 11 bases, with 15 bases between them. Germline V lookup: CDR1 SGHTA, CDR2 FQGTGA. The CDR3 is 13 amino acids. CDR3 protein: CASSLDGLNEAFF. The CDR3 DNA follows: TGTGCCAGCAGCTTAGATGGTCTCAATGAGGCTTTCTTT.

The V call is TRBV14, the J call TRBJ2-7; 9 nucleotides align to TRBD1. The CDR3 sequence is 14 residues long. Germline V gene sequence: CDR1 SGHDN, CDR2 FVKESK. Germline trimming cut 5 bases from V and 4 bases from J; bases unmatched to any gene: 6. The CDR3 here is CASSDPGQGYEQYF. In nucleotides, the CDR3 is TGTGCCAGCAGCGACCCGGGACAGGGTTACGAGCAGTACTTC.

This chain joins TRBV6-1 and TRBJ2-7; 8 bases match TRBD1. V was clipped by 6 bases and J by 2 bases; unmatched bases: 12. Germline V gene sequence: CDR1 MNHNS, CDR2 SASEGT. CDR3 size: 16 residues. CDR3 in amino acids: CASSESLRDRTYEQYF. CDR3 nucleotides: TGTGCCAGCAGCGAATCTCTCCGGGACAGGACCTACGAGCAGTACTTC.

The V call is TRBV6-1, the J call TRBJ1-1; D might be TRBD1 (5 bases). Germline assignment: CDR1 MNHNS and CDR2 SASEGT. The CDR3 has 14 amino acids. Trimming took 4 bases from V and 3 from J, leaving 12 bases between them. CDR3 sequence: CASSVQGADTEAFF. CDR3 DNA sequence: TGTGCCAGCAGTGTTCAGGGCGCCGACACTGAAGCTTTCTTT.

J is TRBJ1-1 and V is TRBV4-1; 7 nucleotides match TRBD1. Germline V lookup: CDR1 MGHRA, CDR2 YSYEKL. The CDR3 covers 16 residues. The V segment lost 0 bases and the J segment 1 base; nucleotides outside the gene matches: 5. The CDR3 loop reads CASSQERGLTNTEAFF. In nucleotides, the CDR3 is TGCGCCAGCAGCCAAGAGAGGGGGCTAACGAACACTGAAGCTTTCTTT.

This rearrangement joins TRBV7-9 to TRBJ2-5, with D possibly TRBD2 on 5 matching bases. CDR3 length equals 17 residues. Germline-derived CDR1 and CDR2 are SEHNR and FQNEAQ (reference sequence). Between the trimmed V and J ends, which lost 2 bases and 1 base, there was a span of 17 bases. CDR3: CASSLSRVSASQETQYF. DNA for the CDR3: TGTGCCAGCAGCTTATCAAGGGTTAGCGCCTCCCAAGAGACCCAGTACTTC.

V is TRBV28 and J is TRBJ2-5; D gene unclear. Germline CDR1 reads MDHEN; CDR2 reads SYDVKM. The CDR3 has 16 residues. The germline V and J ends were trimmed by 3 bases and 3 bases, with 17 bases remaining between them. The CDR3 protein is CASSFPAENAKETQYF. DNA of the CDR3: TGTGCCAGCAGTTTTCCCGCGGAAAATGCCAAAGAGACCCAGTACTTC.

The chain carries TRBV19 and TRBJ1-1; D not certain. This CDR3 has 12 residues. The V and J ends lost 6 bases and 1 base respectively, with 6 bases between them. Per germline, CDR1 LNHDA and CDR2 SQIVND (reference sequence). The CDR3 DNA sequence: TGTGCCAGTAGACCAGGGAACACTGAAGCTTTCTTT. This encodes CASRPGNTEAFF. The whole variable domain, remainder taken from reference TRBV19 and TRBJ1-1, is DGGITQSPKYLFRKEGQNVTLSCEQNLNHDAMYWYRQDPGQGLRLIYYSQIVNDFQKGDIAEGYSVSREKKESFPLTVTSAQKNPTAFYLCASRPGNTEAFFGQGTRLTVV.

This chain joins TRBV7-9 and TRBJ1-1; 8 bases match TRBD1. There are 18 residues in the CDR3. Trimming cost V 4 bases and J 4 bases; bases outside gene matches: 17. CDR1 is SEHNR and CDR2 is FQNEAQ in the germline V gene (reference sequence). DNA of the CDR3: TGTGCCAGCAGCTCAACAAGGACAGGGCAAGGAGGTAGCACTGAAGCTTTCTTT. Its translation: CASSSTRTGQGGSTEAFF.

This sequence joins TRBV23-1 and TRBJ2-7; 11 bases are a match to TRBD2. TRBV23-1 is an ORF for which the function is uncertain. The ends lost 3 bases at V and 2 bases at J; junction bases unmatched: 0. CDR3 length: 14 residues. The CDR3 region is CASSQTSGTYEQYF. For the CDR3, the DNA is TGCGCCAGCAGTCAGACTAGCGGGACCTACGAGCAGTACTTC.

The chain is built from TRBV25-1 and TRBJ1-3, with D uncertain. With 9 bases removed from V and 1 base from J, the gap between germline ends came to 7 bases. Germline-derived CDR1 and CDR2 are MGHDK and SYGVNS. There are 12 residues in the CDR3. As DNA, the CDR3 is TGTGCCAGTCAGGTGTCTGGAAACACCATATATTTT. Translating gives CASQVSGNTIYF.

The chain combines TRBV5-4 with TRBJ2-1, with 8 bases that match TRBD2. The germline V gene encodes CDR1 SGHNT and CDR2 YYREEE (reference sequence). CDR3 length equals 17 residues. Trimming removed 2 bases from V and 7 bases from J; junction bases left unmatched: 14. The CDR3 sequence is CASSFRSSGHGGNEQFF. The CDR3 DNA is TGTGCCAGCAGCTTTCGCTCTAGCGGGCATGGGGGGAATGAGCAGTTCTTC.

This rearrangement joins TRBV15 to TRBJ2-4; tentative D call: TRBD1 (7 bases). The germline gives CDR1 LNHNV, CDR2 YYDKDF (reference sequence). This CDR3 has 18 amino acids. With 0 bases removed from V and 0 bases from J, the gap between germline ends came to 15 bases. CDR3 residues: CATSRDLGGGSAKNIQYF. The CDR3 nucleotides read TGTGCCACCAGCAGAGATCTAGGAGGGGGCTCAGCCAAAAACATTCAGTACTTC.

A remark on this clone: The sample has other DNA sequences that encode this CDR3 too. The genes are TRBV7-9 and TRBJ1-2, with D possibly matching TRBD1 (5 bases). Germline CDR1 SEHNR, CDR2 FQNEAQ (reference sequence). The V end was cut by 2 bases, the J end by 7 bases, with 5 bases between. This CDR3 is 11 amino acids long. CDR3 region: CASSLRGGYTF. DNA for the CDR3: TGTGCCAGCAGCTTAAGGGGTGGCTACACCTTC.

This chain uses TRBV5-1 with TRBJ1-2, with 11 bases lining up with TRBD1. V dropped 2 bases and J dropped 4; count of bases not matched to a gene: 4. This CDR3 is built from 15 residues. CDR1 SGHRS and CDR2 YFSETQ come from the germline V gene. CDR3 DNA sequence: TGCGCCAGCAGCTTTGGACAGGGGGCTGGCTATGGCTACACCTTC. Translating it yields CASSFGQGAGYGYTF.

This clone showed up just a few times. The J gene is TRBJ1-1, the V gene TRBV5-1; a possible D gene is TRBD1 (5 bases). Germline assignment: CDR1 SGHRS and CDR2 YFSETQ. CDR3 length equals 15 residues. The germline V and J ends were trimmed by 7 bases and 3 bases, with 19 bases remaining between them. CDR3 protein: CASLEGLGLDTEAFF. Written as DNA, the CDR3 is TGCGCCAGCCTGGAGGGTCTGGGGCTTGACACTGAAGCTTTCTTT.

This chain links TRBV19 with TRBJ2-6; no definite D call. The length of the CDR3 is 15 residues. The V gene's germline CDR1 is LNHDA and CDR2 SQIVND (reference sequence). V lost 7 bases, J lost 0 bases, and 10 bases lay in between. CDR3 in amino acids: CASITPNSGANVLTF. CDR3 nucleotide sequence: TGTGCCAGTATAACCCCTAACTCTGGGGCCAACGTCCTGACTTTC.

The V call is TRBV4-2, the J call TRBJ2-1; TRBD2 matches at 7 bases. CDR1 is LGHNA and CDR2 is YNFKEQ in the germline V gene. CDR3 size: 14 residues. V lost 0 bases, J lost 13 bases, and 9 bases stayed unmatched. CDR3 residues: CASSQEGLAATQFF. CDR3 bases: TGTGCCAGCAGCCAAGAAGGGCTAGCGGCAACCCAGTTCTTC.

The V gene is TRBV2, the J gene TRBJ2-2; D is unresolved. The germline gives CDR1 SNHLY, CDR2 FYNNEI. The germline V and J ends were trimmed by 3 bases and 4 bases, with 9 bases remaining between them. The CDR3 extends over 14 amino acids. CDR3 coding DNA: TGTGCCAGCAGTGACGCAGGTCGCACCGGGGAGCTGTTTTTT. This encodes CASSDAGRTGELFF.

This clone was seen only once. The rearrangement links TRBV2 to TRBJ1-1; D unresolved. V was clipped by 4 bases and J by 1 base, with 7 bases between them. Germline CDR1 SNHLY, CDR2 FYNNEI. The CDR3 spans 13 residues. CDR3 residues: CASSVNKNTEAFF. In nucleotides, the CDR3 is TGTGCCAGCAGTGTAAACAAGAACACTGAAGCTTTCTTT.

A few counts support this clone. V and J are TRBV11-2 and TRBJ1-5; 9 nucleotides line up with TRBD1. Germline values: CDR1 SGHAT, CDR2 FQNNGV. The V segment lost 6 bases and the J segment 7 bases; nucleotides outside the gene matches: 4. The CDR3 is 13 amino acids. This CDR3 reads CASRMGQGQPQHF. The DNA of the CDR3 is TGTGCCAGCAGGATGGGACAGGGACAGCCCCAGCATTTT.

The chain employs TRBV30 and TRBJ2-7; tentative D call: TRBD2 (5 bases). Germline CDR1 GTSNPN, CDR2 SVGIG (reference sequence). This CDR3 has 14 residues. Trimming took 4 bases from V and 3 from J, leaving 16 bases between them. CDR3 loop: CAWKAGRSYYEQYF. DNA for the CDR3: TGTGCCTGGAAGGCGGGTCGCTCGTACTACGAGCAGTACTTC.

This chain connects TRBV7-9 to TRBJ1-1, with D perhaps matching TRBD1 (5 bases). This CDR3 spans 15 amino acids. Trimming pared 2 bases from V and 1 base from J, leaving 11 bases between. CDR1 is SEHNR, CDR2 FQNEAQ, per germline (reference sequence). The CDR3 is CASSLSEQENTEAFF. The CDR3 DNA is TGTGCCAGCAGCTTAAGTGAACAGGAGAACACTGAAGCTTTCTTT.

The V call is TRBV27, the J call TRBJ1-5; D unclear. Germline loops: CDR1 MNHEY, CDR2 SMNVEV (reference sequence). The V end was cut by 6 bases, the J end by 2 bases, with 14 bases between. CDR3 size: 15 residues. The CDR3 nucleotides read TGTGCCAGCAGCTCAGCGGGGAATCGCAATCAGCCCCAGCATTTT. Its protein product is CASSSAGNRNQPQHF.

J is TRBJ2-5 and V is TRBV6-5; perhaps TRBD2 as D (5 bases). The length of the CDR3 is 13 residues. Trimming left V 5 bases short and J 5 bases short, with 12 bases between. CDR1 is MNHEY, CDR2 SVGAGI, per germline. This chain's CDR3 is CASSRERRETQYF. CDR3 coding DNA: TGTGCCAGCAGTAGGGAGCGGCGGGAGACCCAGTACTTC.

J is TRBJ2-7 and V is TRBV9; a weak D match, TRBD2 (6 bases). CDR1 and CDR2 from the germline V gene are SGDLS and YYNGEE. Trimming removed 4 bases from V and 2 bases from J, with 16 bases in between. The CDR3 is 15 amino acids. CDR3 nucleotide sequence: TGTGCCAGCAGCTCCTCCGGGACTTCGACCTACGAGCAGTACTTC. It translates to CASSSSGTSTYEQYF.

In this sample, this clone turned up once. V gene TRBV6-5 combines with J gene TRBJ2-3, with TRBD1 matching 7 bases. The CDR3 sequence is 16 residues long. The junction had 7 bases not matched to a gene; V was cut back by 0 bases and J by 4 bases. Germline values: CDR1 MNHEY, CDR2 SVGAGI. The CDR3 is CASSYSINRGPDTQYF. CDR3 nucleotide sequence: TGTGCCAGCAGTTACTCTATTAACAGGGGCCCAGATACGCAGTATTTT.

V is TRBV27 and J is TRBJ2-3; the match to TRBD2 covers 12 bases. This CDR3 has 18 amino acids. V shed 3 bases, J shed 5 bases, and the junction held 12 bases outside the gene matches. Looked up from germline, CDR1 is MNHEY and CDR2 is SMNVEV (reference sequence). The CDR3 coding sequence is TGTGCCAGCAGTTTGTTACCTCGACTAGCGGGAGAGGAAGATACGCAGTATTTT. It specifies CASSLLPRLAGEEDTQYF.